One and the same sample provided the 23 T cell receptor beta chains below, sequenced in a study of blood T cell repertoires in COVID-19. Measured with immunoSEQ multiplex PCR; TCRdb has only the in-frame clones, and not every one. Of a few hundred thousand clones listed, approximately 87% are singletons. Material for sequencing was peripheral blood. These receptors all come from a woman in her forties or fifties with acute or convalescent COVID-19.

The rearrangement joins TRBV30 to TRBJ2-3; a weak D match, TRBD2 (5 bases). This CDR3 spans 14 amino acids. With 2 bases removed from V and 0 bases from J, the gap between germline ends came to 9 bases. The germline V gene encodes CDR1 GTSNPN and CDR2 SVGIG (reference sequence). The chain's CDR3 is CAWSIGGSTDTQYF. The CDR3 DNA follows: TGTGCCTGGAGTATCGGCGGGAGCACAGATACGCAGTATTTT.

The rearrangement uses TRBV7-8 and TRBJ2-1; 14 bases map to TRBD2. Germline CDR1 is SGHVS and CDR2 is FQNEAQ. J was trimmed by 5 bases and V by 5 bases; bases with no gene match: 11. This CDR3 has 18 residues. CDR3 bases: TGTGCCAGCAGCCCTCCGGGACTAGCGGGAGCGGACAACAATGAGCAGTTCTTC. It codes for CASSPPGLAGADNNEQFF.

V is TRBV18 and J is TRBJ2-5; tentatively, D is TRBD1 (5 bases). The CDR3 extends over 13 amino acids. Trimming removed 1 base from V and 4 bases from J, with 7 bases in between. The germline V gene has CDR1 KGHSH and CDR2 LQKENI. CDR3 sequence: CASSPRRAETQYF. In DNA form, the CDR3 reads TGTGCCAGCTCACCACGCAGGGCAGAGACCCAGTACTTC.

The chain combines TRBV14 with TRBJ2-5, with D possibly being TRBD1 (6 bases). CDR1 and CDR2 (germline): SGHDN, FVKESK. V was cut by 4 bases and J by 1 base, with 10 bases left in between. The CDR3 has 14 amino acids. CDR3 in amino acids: CASSRSRGQETQYF. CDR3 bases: TGTGCCAGCAGCCGGAGCAGGGGCCAAGAGACCCAGTACTTC.

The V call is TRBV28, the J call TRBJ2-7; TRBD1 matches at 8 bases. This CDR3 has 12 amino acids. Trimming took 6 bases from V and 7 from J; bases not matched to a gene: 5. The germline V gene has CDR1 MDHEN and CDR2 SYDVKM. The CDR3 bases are TGTGCCAGCAGGGTGACAGGGGATGAGCAGTACTTC. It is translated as CASRVTGDEQYF.

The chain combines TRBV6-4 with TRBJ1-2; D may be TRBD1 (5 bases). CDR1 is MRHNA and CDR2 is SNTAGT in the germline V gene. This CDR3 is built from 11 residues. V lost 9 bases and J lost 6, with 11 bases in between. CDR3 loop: CARAQTDGYTF. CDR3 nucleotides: TGTGCCAGGGCCCAGACAGATGGCTACACCTTC.

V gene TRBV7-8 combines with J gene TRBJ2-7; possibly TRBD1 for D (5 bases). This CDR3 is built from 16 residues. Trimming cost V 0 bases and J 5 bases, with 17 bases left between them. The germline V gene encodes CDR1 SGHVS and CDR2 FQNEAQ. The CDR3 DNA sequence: TGTGCCAGCAGCTTAGCGGCGGTCCTTGGGGCTCACGAGCAGTACTTC. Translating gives CASSLAAVLGAHEQYF.

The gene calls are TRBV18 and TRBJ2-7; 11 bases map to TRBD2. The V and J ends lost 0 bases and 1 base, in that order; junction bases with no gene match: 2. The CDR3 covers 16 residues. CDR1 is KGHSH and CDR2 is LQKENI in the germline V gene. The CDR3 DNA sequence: TGTGCCAGCTCACCACCCGGGACTAGCGGTTCCTACGAGCAGTACTTC. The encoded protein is CASSPPGTSGSYEQYF.

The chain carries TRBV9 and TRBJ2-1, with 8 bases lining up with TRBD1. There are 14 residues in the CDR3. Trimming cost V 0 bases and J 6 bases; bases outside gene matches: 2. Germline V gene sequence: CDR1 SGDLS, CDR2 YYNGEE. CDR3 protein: CASSVGDRGNEQFF. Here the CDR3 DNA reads TGTGCCAGCAGCGTAGGTGACAGGGGCAATGAGCAGTTCTTC.

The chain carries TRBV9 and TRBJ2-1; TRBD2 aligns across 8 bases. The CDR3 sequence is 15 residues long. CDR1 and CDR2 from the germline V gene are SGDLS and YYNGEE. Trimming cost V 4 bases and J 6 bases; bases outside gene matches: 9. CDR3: CASSPPGLAGNEQFF. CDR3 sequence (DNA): TGTGCCAGCAGCCCCCCAGGGCTAGCGGGCAATGAGCAGTTCTTC. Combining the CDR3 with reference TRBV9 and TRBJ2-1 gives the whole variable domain DSGVTQTPKHLITATGQRVTLRCSPRSGDLSVYWYQQSLDQGLQFLIQYYNGEERAKGNILERFSAQQFPDLHSELNLSSLELGDSALYFCASSPPGLAGNEQFFGPGTRLTVL.

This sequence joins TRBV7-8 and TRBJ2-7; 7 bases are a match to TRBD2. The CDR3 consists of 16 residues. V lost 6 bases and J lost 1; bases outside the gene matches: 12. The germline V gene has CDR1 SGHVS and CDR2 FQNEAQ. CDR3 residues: CASSLGGRAASYEQYF. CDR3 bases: TGTGCCAGCAGTCTAGGAGGGAGGGCCGCGTCCTACGAGCAGTACTTC.

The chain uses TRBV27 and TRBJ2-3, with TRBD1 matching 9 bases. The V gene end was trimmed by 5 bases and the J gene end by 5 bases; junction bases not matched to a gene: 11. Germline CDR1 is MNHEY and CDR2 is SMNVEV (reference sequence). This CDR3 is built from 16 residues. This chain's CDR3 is CASSHLRGQGRDTQYF. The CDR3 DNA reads TGTGCCAGCAGTCATCTCCGGGGACAGGGAAGAGATACGCAGTATTTT.

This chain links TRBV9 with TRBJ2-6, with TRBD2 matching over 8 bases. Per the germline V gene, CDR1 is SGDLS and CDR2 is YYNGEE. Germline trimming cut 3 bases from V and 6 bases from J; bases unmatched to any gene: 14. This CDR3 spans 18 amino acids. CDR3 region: CASSASGGGPVLANVLTF. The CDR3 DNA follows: TGTGCCAGCAGCGCCTCCGGGGGGGGCCCTGTTTTGGCCAACGTCCTGACTTTC. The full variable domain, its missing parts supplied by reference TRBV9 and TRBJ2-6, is DSGVTQTPKHLITATGQRVTLRCSPRSGDLSVYWYQQSLDQGLQFLIQYYNGEERAKGNILERFSAQQFPDLHSELNLSSLELGDSALYFCASSASGGGPVLANVLTFGAGSRLTVL.

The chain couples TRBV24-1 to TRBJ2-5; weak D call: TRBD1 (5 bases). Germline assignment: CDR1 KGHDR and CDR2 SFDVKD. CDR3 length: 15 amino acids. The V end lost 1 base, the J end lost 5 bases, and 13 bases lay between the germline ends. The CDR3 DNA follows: TGTGCCACCAGTGATTTCGCCAGGGCTGTGGAGACCCAGTACTTC. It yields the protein CATSDFARAVETQYF.

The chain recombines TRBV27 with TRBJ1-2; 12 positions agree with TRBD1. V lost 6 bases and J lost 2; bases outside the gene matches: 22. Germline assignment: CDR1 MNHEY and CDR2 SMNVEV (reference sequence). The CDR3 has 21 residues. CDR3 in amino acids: CASSPSVFSGDRGQANYGYTF. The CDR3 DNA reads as TGTGCCAGCAGCCCCTCCGTGTTTTCTGGGGACAGGGGGCAGGCGAACTATGGCTACACCTTC.

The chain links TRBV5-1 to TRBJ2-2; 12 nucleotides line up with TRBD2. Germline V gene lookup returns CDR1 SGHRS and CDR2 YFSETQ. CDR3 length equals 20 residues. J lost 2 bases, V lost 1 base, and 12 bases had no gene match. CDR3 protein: CASSLQTTGLAGVNTGELFF. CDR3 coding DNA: TGCGCCAGCAGCTTGCAGACCACGGGACTAGCGGGCGTTAACACCGGGGAGCTGTTTTTT.

CDR3 DNA: TGTGCCAGCAGCTTAATCCGAACGCGGGAGGGCCATAGCGAGCAGTACTTC. It yields the protein CASSLIRTREGHSEQYF. This sequence joins TRBV11-2 and TRBJ2-7; 9 bases are a match to TRBD2. Trimming cost V 2 bases and J 6 bases; bases outside gene matches: 14. The CDR3 has 17 amino acids. Germline-derived CDR1 and CDR2 are SGHAT and FQNNGV.

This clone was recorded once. CDR3 amino acids: CASSRLTNEQFF. The CDR3 DNA is TGTGCCAGCAGCCGGTTGACTAATGAGCAGTTCTTC. This chain links TRBV7-9 with TRBJ2-1; D call uncertain. V dropped 5 bases and J dropped 7 bases, with 9 bases sitting between them. CDR1 SEHNR and CDR2 FQNEAQ come from the germline V gene (reference sequence). The CDR3 loop spans 12 amino acids.

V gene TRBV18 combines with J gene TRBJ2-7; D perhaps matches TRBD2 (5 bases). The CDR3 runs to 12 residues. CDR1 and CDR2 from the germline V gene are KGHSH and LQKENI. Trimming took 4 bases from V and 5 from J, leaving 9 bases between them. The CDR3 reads CASSRSSDEQYF. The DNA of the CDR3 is TGTGCCAGCTCACGTAGTAGCGACGAGCAGTACTTC. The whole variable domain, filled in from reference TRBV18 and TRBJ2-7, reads NAGVMQNPRHLVRRRGQEARLRCSPMKGHSHVYWYRQLPEEGLKFMVYLQKENIIDESGMPKERFSAEFPKEGPSILRIQQVVRGDSAAYFCASSRSSDEQYFGPGTRLTVT.

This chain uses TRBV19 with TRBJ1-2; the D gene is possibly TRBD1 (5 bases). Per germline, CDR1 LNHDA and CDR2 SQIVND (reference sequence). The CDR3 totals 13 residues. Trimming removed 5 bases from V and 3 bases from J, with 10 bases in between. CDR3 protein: CASSLGGYYGYTF. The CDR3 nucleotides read TGTGCCAGTAGTCTGGGGGGATACTATGGCTACACCTTC.

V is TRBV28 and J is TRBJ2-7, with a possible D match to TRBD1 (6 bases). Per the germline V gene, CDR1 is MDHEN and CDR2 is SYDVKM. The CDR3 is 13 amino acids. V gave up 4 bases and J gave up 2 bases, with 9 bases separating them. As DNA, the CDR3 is TGTGCCAGCAGTTCTCGGGACACCTACGAGCAGTACTTC. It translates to CASSSRDTYEQYF.

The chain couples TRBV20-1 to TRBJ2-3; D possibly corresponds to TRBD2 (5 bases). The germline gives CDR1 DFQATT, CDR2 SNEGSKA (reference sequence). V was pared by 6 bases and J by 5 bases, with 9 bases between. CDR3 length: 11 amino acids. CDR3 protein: CSARGLDTQYF. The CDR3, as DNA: TGCAGTGCCCGGGGATTAGATACGCAGTATTTT.

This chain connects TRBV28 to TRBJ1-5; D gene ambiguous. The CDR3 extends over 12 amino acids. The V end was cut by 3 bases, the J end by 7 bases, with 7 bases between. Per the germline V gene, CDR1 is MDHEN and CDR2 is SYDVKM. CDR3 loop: CASSLVRQPQHF. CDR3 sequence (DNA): TGTGCCAGCAGTTTGGTGCGACAGCCCCAGCATTTT. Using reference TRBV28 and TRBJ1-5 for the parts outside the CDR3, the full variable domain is DVKVTQSSRYLVKRTGEKVFLECVQDMDHENMFWYRQDPGLGLRLIYFSYDVKMKEKGDIPEGYSVSREKKERFSLILESASTNQTSMYLCASSLVRQPQHFGDGTRLSIL.